Listed below are T cell receptor beta chains from one sample, sequenced in a study of OX40 agonist ivuxolimab in advanced cancers. Generated by immunoSEQ multiplex PCR, the TCRdb table keeps only in-frame clones and is missing some. The sample includes about 42,000 clones, about 88% of them seen just once. This sample comprised CD4+ or CD8+ T cells sorted from blood, obtained in a trial of the OX40 agonist ivuxolimab. The source of these receptors is an adult with an advanced solid tumor such as melanoma, head and neck, liver or kidney cancer. Each CDR3 is given with its conserved first and last residue. The D gene is left open where the match is weak. Clone size is not always given. Where it is, it says once, few, many or a class for expanded clones.

size: NA; D: NA; length: 14; V: TRBV6-6; J: TRBJ1-2; DNA: TGTGCCAGCAGTCCCGACAGGATTAACTATGGCTACACCTTC; CDR3: CASSPDRINYGYTF
size: NA; D: NA; length: 14; V: TRBV27; J: TRBJ1-5; DNA: TGTGCCAGCAGTCCCCATGACAGAAATCAGCCCCAGCATTTT; CDR3: CASSPHDRNQPQHF
size: NA; D: TRBD2; length: 14; V: TRBV2; J: TRBJ2-1; DNA: TGTGCCAGCAGGCCCAGCGGGGAATACAATGAGCAGTTCTTC; CDR3: CASRPSGEYNEQFF
size: NA; D: NA; length: 15; V: TRBV7-9; J: TRBJ2-3; DNA: TGTGCCAGCAGTTCTCTCAAGGGGCCCGCAGATACGCAGTATTTT; CDR3: CASSSLKGPADTQYF
size: NA; D: NA; length: 12; V: TRBV27; J: TRBJ1-1; DNA: TGTGCCAGCAGCTCTGGGTACACTGAAGCTTTCTTT; CDR3: CASSSGYTEAFF
size: NA; D: TRBD2; length: 16; V: TRBV4-1; J: TRBJ2-1; DNA: TGCGCCAGCAGCCTGGGGACTAGCGGGGGATACAATGAGCAGTTCTTC; CDR3: CASSLGTSGGYNEQFF
size: NA; D: NA; length: 15; V: TRBV7-6; J: TRBJ1-4; DNA: TGTGCCAGCAGCTTAGCGGCAGGGGATAATGAAAAACTGTTTTTT; CDR3: CASSLAAGDNEKLFF
size: few; D: NA; length: 14; V: TRBV4-1; J: TRBJ1-5; DNA: TGCGCCAGCAGCCAAAGGACCGTCGACGGGCCCCAGCATTTT; CDR3: CASSQRTVDGPQHF
size: NA; D: TRBD1; length: 15; V: TRBV6-1; J: TRBJ2-5; DNA: TGTGCCAGCAGGAAGGGGACAGGGGGAGGGGAGACCCAGTACTTC; CDR3: CASRKGTGGGETQYF
size: once; D: NA; length: 14; V: TRBV7-9; J: TRBJ2-1; DNA: TGTGCCAGCAGCTTCCCCCCTTTGAAAAATGAGCAGTTCTTC; CDR3: CASSFPPLKNEQFF
size: NA; D: NA; length: 15; V: TRBV7-6; J: TRBJ1-2; DNA: TGTGCCAGCAGCTTAGCCGGGGGACTCCCCTATGGCTACACCTTC; CDR3: CASSLAGGLPYGYTF
size: NA; D: TRBD2; length: 11; V: TRBV28; J: TRBJ2-3; DNA: TGTGCCAGCAGTCCCGGACTAGTCAGGTATTTT; CDR3: CASSPGLVRYF
size: NA; D: NA; length: 14; V: TRBV28; J: TRBJ2-5; DNA: TGTGCCAGCAGTTCCGGAGTGGGGGCGGAGACCCAGTACTTC; CDR3: CASSSGVGAETQYF
size: NA; D: NA; length: 16; V: TRBV7-8; J: TRBJ2-7; DNA: TGTGCCAGCAGCTTAATCCGCAGGGTGAGCTCCTACGAGCAGTACTTC; CDR3: CASSLIRRVSSYEQYF
size: NA; D: NA; length: 15; V: TRBV4-3; J: TRBJ2-7; DNA: TGCGCCAGCAGCCAAGATTCGAGTGTATCTTACGAGCAGTACTTC; CDR3: CASSQDSSVSYEQYF
size: once; D: TRBD1; length: 16; V: TRBV4-1; J: TRBJ2-7; DNA: TGCGCCAGCAGCCAAAAGACAGGGGGCGCTTCCTACGAGCAGTACTTC; CDR3: CASSQKTGGASYEQYF
size: NA; D: TRBD2; length: 15; V: TRBV5-8; J: TRBJ2-1; DNA: TGTGCCAGCAGCTTTGGGACTAGCGACTACAATGAGCAGTTCTTC; CDR3: CASSFGTSDYNEQFF
size: NA; D: NA; length: 16; V: TRBV5-4; J: TRBJ2-1; DNA: TGTGCCAGCAGCCTGGGGGGGACAGGCGATTACAATGAGCAGTTCTTC; CDR3: CASSLGGTGDYNEQFF
size: NA; D: NA; length: 15; V: TRBV7-2; J: TRBJ1-2; DNA: TGTGCCAGCAGCCCAGGGACCGAAGCTTCGTTAGGCTACACCTTC; CDR3: CASSPGTEASLGYTF
size: NA; D: NA; length: 10; V: TRBV20-1; J: TRBJ1-1; DNA: TGCAGTGCTAGAGAAACGACAGCTTTCTTT; CDR3: CSARETTAFF
size: few; D: TRBD2; length: 15; V: TRBV5-8; J: TRBJ2-7; DNA: TGTGCCAGCAGCTTGGAGGCGGGAGCCTCCTACGAGCAGTACTTC; CDR3: CASSLEAGASYEQYF
size: NA; D: NA; length: 15; V: TRBV4-1; J: TRBJ2-1; DNA: TGCGCCAGCAGCCAAGATCTTGTCGGTGGCGTTGAGCAGTTCTTC; CDR3: CASSQDLVGGVEQFF
size: NA; D: NA; length: 13; V: TRBV14; J: TRBJ2-7; DNA: TGTGCCAGCAGCCAATGGATTGGGGACGAGCAGTACTTC; CDR3: CASSQWIGDEQYF
size: NA; D: NA; length: 14; V: TRBV27; J: TRBJ2-7; DNA: TGTGCCAGCTCCCTTATGGCGGCCTCCTACGAGCAGTACTTC; CDR3: CASSLMAASYEQYF
size: NA; D: NA; length: 14; V: TRBV19; J: TRBJ2-1; DNA: TGTGCCAGTAGTTCGCGGGGCTTGGGGGATGAGCAGTTCTTC; CDR3: CASSSRGLGDEQFF
size: NA; D: NA; length: 12; V: TRBV29-1; J: TRBJ2-2; DNA: TGCAGCGTTGAAGACGTAACCGGGGAGCTGTTTTTT; CDR3: CSVEDVTGELFF
size: NA; D: NA; length: 13; V: TRBV5-5; J: TRBJ1-1; DNA: TGTGCCAGCAGCTTGGATGTTAACACTGAAGCTTTCTTT; CDR3: CASSLDVNTEAFF
size: NA; D: TRBD1; length: 17; V: TRBV9; J: TRBJ2-2; DNA: TGTGCCAGCAGCGTACCGCGGACAGGAAAAAACACCGGGGAGCTGTTTTTT; CDR3: CASSVPRTGKNTGELFF
size: NA; D: NA; length: 15; V: TRBV4-3; J: TRBJ2-1; DNA: TGCGCCAGCAGCCAAGATGTGTGGGGGGCGGGCGAGCAGTTCTTC; CDR3: CASSQDVWGAGEQFF
size: NA; D: TRBD2; length: 15; V: TRBV6-6; J: TRBJ2-1; DNA: TGTGCCAGCAGCTCTTTAGCGGGAGCGGGGAATGAGCAGTTCTTC; CDR3: CASSSLAGAGNEQFF
size: NA; D: NA; length: 15; V: TRBV19; J: TRBJ2-7; DNA: TGTGCCAGTAGTATCCAGCTAGTTTTCTCCTACGAGCAGTACTTC; CDR3: CASSIQLVFSYEQYF
size: NA; D: NA; length: 13; V: TRBV28; J: TRBJ2-1; DNA: TGTGCCAGCAGTTTGGGTGGTGGTAAAGAGCAGTTCTTC; CDR3: CASSLGGGKEQFF
size: NA; D: NA; length: 15; V: TRBV5-5; J: TRBJ1-1; DNA: TGTGCCAGCAGCTTGGTAGGGGTAGGGAACACTGAAGCTTTCTTT; CDR3: CASSLVGVGNTEAFF
size: NA; D: TRBD2; length: 16; V: TRBV25-1; J: TRBJ2-1; DNA: TGTGCCAGCAGTGGTGGGGGGGTGAGTCGTCTCAATGAGCAGTTCTTC; CDR3: CASSGGGVSRLNEQFF
size: NA; D: NA; length: 14; V: TRBV28; J: TRBJ2-2; DNA: TGTGCCAGCAGTTTTTTAGGTATAACCGGGGAGCTGTTTTTT; CDR3: CASSFLGITGELFF
size: NA; D: TRBD1; length: 17; V: TRBV7-6; J: TRBJ1-1; DNA: TGTGCCAGCAGCTTAGACCGGGACAGGGGACAGAACACTGAAGCTTTCTTT; CDR3: CASSLDRDRGQNTEAFF
size: NA; D: NA; length: 14; V: TRBV4-2; J: TRBJ2-1; DNA: TGTGCCAGCAGTCTCGGTGGGGGGGCCCGAGAGCAGTTCTTC; CDR3: CASSLGGGAREQFF
size: NA; D: NA; length: 17; V: TRBV7-9; J: TRBJ2-5; DNA: TGTGCCAGCAGCCCGATAGGGGGGAAATCCCTGGCGGAGACCCAGTACTTC; CDR3: CASSPIGGKSLAETQYF
size: NA; D: NA; length: 12; V: TRBV28; J: TRBJ2-1; DNA: TGTGCCAGCAGTTTAGTCTTCAATGAGCAGTTCTTC; CDR3: CASSLVFNEQFF
size: NA; D: NA; length: 15; V: TRBV7-2; J: TRBJ2-3; DNA: TGTGCCAGCAGCCTACGTCCCGATCCTTCGTGGACGCAGTATTTT; CDR3: CASSLRPDPSWTQYF
size: once; D: NA; length: 12; V: TRBV19; J: TRBJ2-1; DNA: TGTGCCACCACTACTTCCCTCAATGAGCAGTTCTTC; CDR3: CATTTSLNEQFF